This T cell receptor beta chain was sequenced in a study of T cells in Graves' hyperthyroidism and ophthalmopathy. Disease duration was under 3 months in the ophthalmopathy patients, who also had a Clinical Activity Score of at least 3 and a NOSPECS grade of at least 4. The authors obtained PBMCs from more than 8 ml of fresh peripheral blood. The CDR3 spans 17 residues. Germline V CDR1 and CDR2: LGHDT, YNNKEL (reference sequence). Trimming removed 0 bases at V and 11 bases at J, with 22 bases between. This clonotype was found a few times. From RNA transcripts, TCR beta CDR3 regions were amplified. Initially, a first-round RT-PCR of the TCR CDR3 employed the HTBI primer set. MiXCR, run by TCRdb on the multiplex PCR reads, gives a single entry per CDR3 protein. Of over 350,000 distinct CDR3 sequences detected, 18% appear once; the ten largest clones hold over 35%.

This sequence was found in a man younger than 35 with Graves' ophthalmopathy. The rearrangement joins TRBV3-1 to TRBJ1-4, with a possible D match to TRBD1 (5 bases). Sequenced sample: blood. This CDR3 reads CASSQEGGTLGAFKLFF. DNA of the CDR3: TGTGCCAGCAGCCAAGAGGGGGGTACCCTAGGCGCTTTTAAACTGTTTTTT.